These 6 T cell receptor beta chains share one sample of origin, sequenced in a study of blood T cell repertoires in COVID-19. Profiling relied on immunoSEQ multiplex PCR, and the TCRdb table lists in-frame clones only, not all of them. The sample holds 84,000 or so clones; about 83% are singletons and the top ten take about 29%. The sample was peripheral blood. The source of these receptors is a woman of 80 years or more with acute or convalescent COVID-19.

V and J are TRBV24-1 and TRBJ1-1; 10 bases map to TRBD1. V gave up 3 bases and J gave up 5 bases; unmatched junction bases: 2. Germline loops: CDR1 KGHDR, CDR2 SFDVKD. The CDR3 has 14 amino acids. The CDR3 region is CATSDGQGGTEAFF. The CDR3 bases are TGTGCCACCAGTGATGGACAGGGGGGAACTGAAGCTTTCTTT.

A few counts support this clone. The chain recombines TRBV7-6 with TRBJ2-1; D might be TRBD1 (8 bases). Trimming left V 5 bases short and J 4 bases short, with 30 bases between. Germline CDR1 reads SGHVS; CDR2 reads FNYEAQ. The CDR3 totals 20 residues. CDR3 nucleotide sequence: TGTGCCAGCAGCGGCAAACCTGGACAGGGTGGCGCGCGGGAGTACAATGAGCAGTTCTTC. Translation: CASSGKPGQGGAREYNEQFF.

The chain is built from TRBV3-1 (or the pseudogene TRBV3-2) and TRBJ2-3; 10 nucleotides agree with TRBD2. Germline V lookup: CDR1 LGHDT, CDR2 YNNKEL (reference sequence). V was clipped by 3 bases and J by 4 bases; unmatched bases: 1. The CDR3 is made up of 14 amino acids. The DNA of the CDR3 is TGTGCCAGCAGCCAGGGACTAGCGCCAGATACGCAGTATTTT. This codes for CASSQGLAPDTQYF.

V usage is TRBV6-5 and J usage is TRBJ2-3; 9 bases are a match to TRBD1. The germline V gene encodes CDR1 MNHEY and CDR2 SVGAGI. J gave up 2 bases and V 6 bases, and 6 bases lay outside the gene matches. The length of the CDR3 is 15 residues. This CDR3 is CASSTGTGFTDTQYF. CDR3 DNA sequence: TGTGCCAGCAGCACCGGGACAGGGTTCACAGATACGCAGTATTTT.

This clone is a singleton in its sample. The chain has TRBV5-1 and TRBJ2-5, with 12 bases lining up with TRBD1. CDR1 and CDR2 from the germline V gene are SGHRS and YFSETQ. The CDR3 is made up of 15 amino acids. With 2 bases clipped from V and 5 bases from J, the junction kept 4 bases outside the gene matches. The CDR3 loop is CASSFGTGGRETQYF. The CDR3 nucleotides are TGCGCCAGCAGCTTCGGGACAGGGGGCCGGGAGACCCAGTACTTC. The full variable domain, its missing parts supplied by reference TRBV5-1 and TRBJ2-5, is KAGVTQTPRYLIKTRGQQVTLSCSPISGHRSVSWYQQTPGQGLQFLFEYFSETQRNKGNFPGRFSGRQFSNSRSEMNVSTLELGDSALYLCASSFGTGGRETQYFGPGTRLLVL.

This chain joins TRBV2 and TRBJ1-1; D uncertain. Germline V CDR1 and CDR2: SNHLY, FYNNEI. Trimming shortened V by 8 bases and J by 0 bases, and 10 bases separated the two germline ends. This CDR3 is 13 amino acids long. The CDR3 loop is CASFYSVNTEAFF. DNA for the CDR3: TGTGCCAGCTTTTACTCGGTGAACACTGAAGCTTTCTTT.